The T cell receptor beta chain described here comes from a study of blood T cell repertoires in COVID-19 (dated by TCRdb to 2018 to 2021). Regarding the study in general: Collaborator samples came from the United States, Italy and Spain and covered acute and convalescent phases of COVID-19. Where HLA class I and class II types were available, the types were taken from metadata supplied by the sample provider, not from assay-based typing. The repertoires were made available in a free public database intended to serve as a resource for research on the immune response to SARS-CoV-2. Nearly every sample came with metadata listing a de-identified subject ID, COVID-19 status, age in years and sex. Samples were obtained from the ongoing ImmuneRACE study (first 160 participants) and from approximately 1,200 subjects provided by 6 global collaborators. The dataset comprised deeply sampled blood TCRbeta repertoires from subjects exposed to, actively infected with, or recovered from COVID-19. The prospective study material was composed of cDNA or gDNA derived from T cells, B-cell-depleted T cells, or PBMCs.

Whole blood was collected in K2EDTA tubes by collaborating institutions according to the institutions' own protocols. Collaborator samples were shipped for TCRbeta analysis as frozen whole blood, isolated PBMCs, or DNA extracted from either sample type. TCRbeta CDR3 regions were amplified from genomic DNA by means of the immunoSEQ Assay, a bias-controlled multiplex PCR. The paper's data handling went like this. The number of nucleated cells in each sample was estimated by amplification of reference gene primers within the assay. To quantify the absolute abundance of each unique TCRbeta CDR3 rearrangement, sequence reads were collapsed and filtered. For each sample, productive Simpson clonality was calculated by taking the square root of Simpson's diversity index across productive rearrangements. Imported from immuneACCESS, the table was reduced by TCRdb to in-frame sequences with V and J called. These copies leave out some clones; in studies compared against another copy, an unresolved V gene accounts for under half, and the cause of the remainder is not known. D and trimming come from the DNA, and the V and J calls and clone size come from that table. Counted in this sample were 200,000 to 250,000 clones; around 84% of them appeared once. The biggest ten clones account for roughly 3.2% of the sample.

The paper as a whole reports these results and caveats: The amount of clinical and demographic metadata varied by source and participant and was provided uncurated.

As regards this clone: What antigen it recognizes has not been identified. No quality values exist for individual bases; no much larger clone is one base distant.

This clonotype was sampled from a woman aged 18 to 35 with acute or convalescent COVID-19. Sequencing was done on a sample of peripheral blood.

The CDR3 corresponds to CASTTGINSGNTIYF. The nucleotides are TGTGCCAGTACGACAGGCATTAACTCTGGAAACACCATATATTTT. The sequence is built from TRBV10-3 and TRBJ1-3; matching of 6 bases hints at TRBD1 as the D gene. The germline V gene encodes CDR1 ENHRY and CDR2 SYGVKD. V is pared back by 10 bases and J by 0 bases, with 16 bases lying between the germline termini. The cysteine opens and the phenylalanine closes a CDR3 of 15 amino acids. Of all the DNA, just the CDR3 is kept, 45 bases in frame from base 1.